Shown below are 27 T cell receptor beta chains from a single sample sequenced in a study of control samples from healthy donors and cancer patients. Here immunoSEQ multiplex PCR was the method, and the copy in TCRdb shows in-frame clones only, minus some. The sample has about 120,000 clones, approximately 88% seen once. Sequencing was carried out using blood. The receptors were gathered from a man between 40 and 49 years old in good health.

This clone has only one observation. The chain links TRBV4-3 to TRBJ2-1, with a weak D call TRBD1 (5 bases). The V end was cut by 0 bases, the J end by 9 bases, with 15 bases between. This CDR3 comprises 15 residues. Per the germline V gene, CDR1 is LGHNA and CDR2 is YSLEER. The CDR3 loop reads CASSQELYRTSEQFF. The CDR3 bases are TGCGCCAGCAGCCAAGAGCTCTATAGGACAAGTGAGCAGTTCTTC.

This sequence joins TRBV18 and TRBJ1-6; no reliable D call. The length of the CDR3 is 15 residues. The germline V and J ends were trimmed by 4 bases and 4 bases, with 11 bases remaining between them. Germline values: CDR1 KGHSH, CDR2 LQKENI. The chain's CDR3 is CASSRDGTYNSPLHF. CDR3 coding DNA: TGTGCCAGCTCACGCGACGGAACTTATAATTCACCCCTCCACTTT.

The chain is built from TRBV7-8 and TRBJ1-5; 7 nucleotides match TRBD1. Germline-derived CDR1 and CDR2 are SGHVS and FQNEAQ. The J segment lost 3 bases and the V segment lost 4 bases, leaving 3 bases of the junction unmatched. CDR3 size: 14 residues. In DNA form, the CDR3 reads TGTGCCAGCAGCTCGGACAGGCACAATCAGCCCCAGCATTTT. Translation: CASSSDRHNQPQHF.

The chain joins TRBV19 to TRBJ2-7; 7 bases are shared with TRBD2. Germline assignment: CDR1 LNHDA and CDR2 SQIVND (reference sequence). J lost 0 bases, V lost 8 bases, and 7 bases had no gene match. The CDR3 has 14 amino acids. The DNA of the CDR3 is TGTGCCAGTTCTCGGGACTACAGCTCCTACGAGCAGTACTTC. It encodes CASSRDYSSYEQYF.

The chain joins TRBV5-1 to TRBJ2-7; the match to TRBD2 covers 7 bases. Germline lookup yields CDR1 SGHRS and CDR2 YFSETQ. Trimming took 0 bases from V and 2 from J; bases not matched to a gene: 2. The CDR3 consists of 14 residues. This CDR3 is CASSLASGTYEQYF. The CDR3 bases are TGCGCCAGCAGCTTGGCTAGCGGTACCTACGAGCAGTACTTC. The full variable domain, in which reference TRBV5-1 and TRBJ2-7 provide the parts outside the CDR3, is KAGVTQTPRYLIKTRGQQVTLSCSPISGHRSVSWYQQTPGQGLQFLFEYFSETQRNKGNFPGRFSGRQFSNSRSEMNVSTLELGDSALYLCASSLASGTYEQYFGPGTRLTVT.

The gene calls are TRBV10-3 and TRBJ2-7, with TRBD1 as a possible D gene (5 bases). The CDR3 runs to 13 residues. CDR1 and CDR2 (germline): ENHRY, SYGVKD. Trimming shortened V by 3 bases and J by 3 bases, and 9 bases separated the two germline ends. CDR3 loop: CAISDRADYEQYF. CDR3 nucleotides: TGTGCCATCAGTGACAGGGCGGACTACGAGCAGTACTTC.

V gene TRBV3-1 (or the pseudogene TRBV3-2) combines with J gene TRBJ1-2; perhaps TRBD1 as D (5 bases). Germline assignment: CDR1 LGHDT and CDR2 YNNKEL (reference sequence). The CDR3 sequence is 12 residues long. The V and J ends lost 1 base and 8 bases respectively, with 8 bases between them. The DNA of the CDR3 is TGTGCCAGCAGCCAAGTTAAGGGGGGCTACACCTTC. Translating gives CASSQVKGGYTF.

This chain uses TRBV28 with TRBJ2-3, with a possible D match to TRBD2 (5 bases). Germline V lookup: CDR1 MDHEN, CDR2 SYDVKM. V was shortened by 8 bases and J by 3 bases, with 21 bases between the two germline ends. The CDR3 is 16 residues long. CDR3 coding DNA: TGTGCCAGCTCCACCAAGGAGGAAAGGAGGACAGATACGCAGTATTTT. This sequence encodes CASSTKEERRTDTQYF.

The chain uses TRBV5-6 and TRBJ2-7; 8 positions agree with TRBD1. With 4 bases clipped from V and 2 bases from J, the junction kept 8 bases outside the gene matches. Per germline, CDR1 SGHDT and CDR2 YYEEEE. The CDR3 length is 15 residues. CDR3 amino acids: CASSAGGRNAYEQYF. The CDR3 coding sequence is TGTGCCAGCAGCGCAGGGGGCCGTAACGCCTACGAGCAGTACTTC.

The CDR3 sequence: CASSQASSGAGYGYTF. The DNA for the CDR3 is TGTGCCAGCAGCCAGGCGAGCTCTGGGGCCGGCTATGGCTACACCTTC. The chain is built from TRBV7-2 and TRBJ1-2; tentatively, D is TRBD1 (5 bases). The CDR3 runs 16 residues. Germline V gene data show CDR1 as SGHTA and CDR2 as FQGNSA. V lost 5 bases, J lost 4 bases, and 20 bases lay in between.

CDR3 amino acids: CASAQGGNTEAFF. As DNA, the CDR3 is TGTGCCAGCGCCCAAGGGGGGAACACTGAAGCTTTCTTT. The chain has TRBV3-1 (or the pseudogene TRBV3-2) and TRBJ1-1; TRBD1 is a possible D gene (6 bases). The CDR3 is made up of 13 amino acids. The germline V and J ends were trimmed by 8 bases and 1 base, with 11 bases remaining between them. In germline, CDR1 is LGHDT, CDR2 YNNKEL (reference sequence).

This clone was recorded once. V and J are TRBV10-3 and TRBJ1-1, with D tentatively TRBD1 (6 bases). This CDR3 has 14 residues. The germline V gene has CDR1 ENHRY and CDR2 SYGVKD. V was pared by 0 bases and J by 6 bases, with 11 bases between. The CDR3 nucleotides read TGTGCCATCAGTGAGTCTACAGGGAGGGCTGAAGCTTTCTTT. It codes for CAISESTGRAEAFF.

This chain uses TRBV30 with TRBJ1-2; D is undetermined. Germline V gives CDR1 GTSNPN, CDR2 SVGIG (reference sequence). V was cut by 3 bases and J by 8 bases, with 16 bases left in between. The CDR3 totals 13 residues. The CDR3 here is CAWSGFALLGYTF. DNA for the CDR3: TGTGCCTGGAGCGGTTTCGCATTATTAGGCTACACCTTC.

V and J are TRBV12-3 or TRBV12-4 and TRBJ2-3; TRBD1 is a possible D gene (7 bases). The CDR3 extends over 12 amino acids. V lost 3 bases to trimming and J lost 8 bases, with 9 bases between them. CDR3 sequence: CASSFQGGTQYF. The CDR3 nucleotides are TGTGCCAGCAGTTTTCAGGGGGGTACGCAGTATTTT.

The chain employs TRBV27 and TRBJ1-5; a possible D gene is TRBD1 (6 bases). The CDR3 loop spans 16 amino acids. Germline V gene data show CDR1 as MNHEY and CDR2 as SMNVEV (reference sequence). Deletions cut 4 bases from V and 0 bases from J, with 13 bases between. The CDR3 sequence is CASSSKTGHSNQPQHF. The CDR3 bases are TGTGCCAGCAGTTCAAAGACAGGCCATAGCAATCAGCCCCAGCATTTT.

This chain joins TRBV7-6 and TRBJ2-1, with D tentatively TRBD1 (6 bases). Between the trimmed V and J ends, which lost 0 bases and 8 bases, there was a span of 14 bases. The CDR3 loop spans 15 amino acids. CDR1 is SGHVS, CDR2 FNYEAQ, per germline. The CDR3 loop is CASSLAGQGSDEQFF. The CDR3 nucleotides read TGTGCCAGCAGCTTAGCCGGCCAGGGGAGTGATGAGCAGTTCTTC.

This chain uses TRBV7-2 with TRBJ1-5; D is undetermined. V lost 3 bases and J lost 0, with 12 bases in between. The CDR3 runs 16 residues. Germline V gene data show CDR1 as SGHTA and CDR2 as FQGNSA. Here the CDR3 reads CASSLSSVISNQPQHF. Written as DNA, the CDR3 is TGTGCCAGCAGCTTGTCATCCGTAATTAGCAATCAGCCCCAGCATTTT.

The chain carries TRBV6-5 and TRBJ1-5; maybe TRBD1 (5 bases). The CDR3 loop spans 14 amino acids. Germline CDR1 is MNHEY and CDR2 is SVGAGI. V lost 7 bases and J lost 4, with 14 bases in between. Written as DNA, the CDR3 is TGTGCCAGCACCGACAGCTATGAAAATCAGCCCCAGCATTTT. Translating it yields CASTDSYENQPQHF.

The V and J genes are TRBV6-5 and TRBJ2-2; D is undetermined. This CDR3 is 13 amino acids long. The V gene's germline CDR1 is MNHEY and CDR2 SVGAGI. Trimming took 5 bases from V and 2 from J, leaving 6 bases between them. The CDR3 nucleotides read TGTGCCAGCAGTACCTCAAACACCGGGGAGCTGTTTTTT. Its protein is CASSTSNTGELFF.

The chain links TRBV30 to TRBJ1-1, with TRBD1 matching 12 bases. The V segment lost 5 bases and the J segment 6 bases; nucleotides outside the gene matches: 4. In germline, CDR1 is GTSNPN, CDR2 SVGIG (reference sequence). The CDR3 runs 13 residues. The CDR3 protein is CAWAGTGGSEAFF. Here the CDR3 DNA reads TGTGCCTGGGCCGGGACAGGGGGCTCTGAAGCTTTCTTT. Variable domain in full (rest from reference TRBV30 and TRBJ1-1): SQTIHQWPATLVQPVGSPLSLECTVEGTSNPNLYWYRQAAGRGLQLLFYSVGIGQISSEVPQNLSASRPQDRQFILSSKKLLLSDSGFYLCAWAGTGGSEAFFGQGTRLTVV.

The gene calls are TRBV5-1 and TRBJ1-1, with 11 positions matching TRBD1. In germline, CDR1 is SGHRS, CDR2 YFSETQ. The ends lost 4 bases at V and 1 base at J; junction bases unmatched: 6. CDR3 length: 16 residues. The chain's CDR3 is CASSLDRGLENTEAFF. In nucleotides, the CDR3 is TGCGCCAGCAGCCTGGACAGGGGGCTAGAGAACACTGAAGCTTTCTTT.

The chain links TRBV6-1 to TRBJ2-2, with D maybe TRBD2 (5 bases). The V gene lost 8 bases and the J gene lost 4 bases, with 11 bases spanning the gap. CDR1 and CDR2 (germline): MNHNS, SASEGT. CDR3 length equals 13 residues. CDR3 coding DNA: TGTGCCAGCGGCTTTGGACTCACCGGGGAGCTGTTTTTT. Translation gives CASGFGLTGELFF.

CDR3 in amino acids: CASSDNRGLDGYTF. The CDR3, as DNA: TGTGCCAGCAGCGACAACAGGGGGCTCGACGGCTACACCTTC. The V gene is TRBV9, the J gene TRBJ1-2, with 9 nucleotides matching TRBD1. The CDR3 has 14 amino acids. V shed 3 bases, J shed 8 bases, and the junction held 8 bases outside the gene matches. Germline V gene data show CDR1 as SGDLS and CDR2 as YYNGEE.

The gene calls are TRBV7-9 and TRBJ1-2; the match to TRBD1 covers 8 bases. Looked up from germline, CDR1 is SEHNR and CDR2 is FQNEAQ (reference sequence). The CDR3 loop spans 14 amino acids. J was trimmed by 3 bases and V by 3 bases; bases with no gene match: 3. CDR3 residues: CASSLLQGDYGYTF. Here the CDR3 DNA reads TGTGCCAGCAGCTTGTTACAGGGGGACTATGGCTACACCTTC.

This chain joins TRBV4-1 and TRBJ2-1, with D possibly being TRBD1 (6 bases). The V gene's germline CDR1 is MGHRA and CDR2 YSYEKL. With 0 bases removed from V and 0 bases from J, the gap between germline ends came to 9 bases. The CDR3 totals 16 residues. CDR3 in DNA: TGCGCCAGCAGCCAAGACAGGGGAATCTCCTACAATGAGCAGTTCTTC. This codes for CASSQDRGISYNEQFF.

This chain uses TRBV11-2 with TRBJ1-2; no clear D. The ends were cut back, 4 bases at V and 7 bases at J, with 16 bases in the middle. CDR3 length: 14 residues. Per the germline V gene, CDR1 is SGHAT and CDR2 is FQNNGV. The CDR3 nucleotides read TGTGCCAGCAGCTCTGCCGGCCGGATCTCTGGCTACACCTTC. It codes for CASSSAGRISGYTF. The entire variable domain, with the rest obtained from reference TRBV11-2 and TRBJ1-2, is as follows: EAGVAQSPRYKIIEKRQSVAFWCNPISGHATLYWYQQILGQGPKLLIQFQNNGVVDDSQLPKDRFSAERLKGVDSTLKIQPAKLEDSAVYLCASSSAGRISGYTFGSGTRLTVV.

J is TRBJ2-5 and V is TRBV5-6; 9 bases are a match to TRBD2. The CDR3 has 17 residues. V lost 4 bases and J lost 6; bases outside the gene matches: 16. Germline V gene data show CDR1 as SGHDT and CDR2 as YYEEEE. CDR3 amino acids: CASSTIPGLARGKTQYF. DNA for the CDR3: TGTGCCAGCAGCACGATACCGGGACTAGCTAGGGGTAAGACCCAGTACTTC.